The 8 T cell receptor beta chains given below trace back to one sample, sequenced in a study of blood T cell repertoires in COVID-19. The data were produced by immunoSEQ multiplex PCR, yet TCRdb's version contains in-frame clones alone and is incomplete. The table shows around 180,000 clones, with about four fifths occurring only once. Sequencing was carried out using peripheral blood. The receptors were sampled from a human donor in a cohort sampled during active COVID-19.

The chain uses TRBV11-2 and TRBJ1-2, with a weak D call TRBD1 (5 bases). Germline V gene sequence: CDR1 SGHAT, CDR2 FQNNGV. There are 13 residues in the CDR3. With 5 bases removed from V and 0 bases from J, the gap between germline ends came to 7 bases. DNA of the CDR3: TGTGCCAGCAGCGCGGACACTAACTATGGCTACACCTTC. Amino acid sequence: CASSADTNYGYTF.

The chain uses TRBV14 and TRBJ2-1; 7 positions match TRBD1. Unmatched junction bases numbered 5, after V lost 4 bases and J lost 5 bases. The V gene's germline CDR1 is SGHDN and CDR2 FVKESK. The CDR3 has 14 amino acids. This CDR3 reads CASSRPGTDNEQFF. CDR3 nucleotide sequence: TGTGCCAGCAGCCGACCAGGGACAGACAATGAGCAGTTCTTC.

The J gene is TRBJ2-3, the V gene TRBV2, with TRBD2 matching over 10 bases. Trimming removed 0 bases from V and 5 bases from J; junction bases left unmatched: 8. Germline V gene data show CDR1 as SNHLY and CDR2 as FYNNEI. The CDR3 is 17 amino acids. CDR3 bases: TGTGCCAGCAGTGAAGCCGTCAGCGGGGGGGTAGGAGATACGCAGTATTTT. This translates into CASSEAVSGGVGDTQYF. Complete variable domain (other parts from reference TRBV2 and TRBJ2-3): EPEVTQTPSHQVTQMGQEVILRCVPISNHLYFYWYRQILGQKVEFLVSFYNNEISEKSEIFDDQFSVERPDGSNFTLKIRSTKLEDSAMYFCASSEAVSGGVGDTQYFGPGTRLTVL.

V gene TRBV5-4 combines with J gene TRBJ2-7, with TRBD1 matching over 9 bases. CDR3 length equals 18 residues. Trimming took 4 bases from V and 4 from J; bases not matched to a gene: 18. The germline V gene has CDR1 SGHNT and CDR2 YYREEE (reference sequence). CDR3 coding DNA: TGTGCCAGCAGCGGGGGTCCATCGGGACAGGGTCTGTTTTACGAGCAGTACTTC. It translates to CASSGGPSGQGLFYEQYF.

The J gene is TRBJ2-1, the V gene TRBV11-2, with 7 positions matching TRBD2. The CDR3 runs to 12 residues. Unmatched junction bases numbered 4, after V lost 5 bases and J lost 9 bases. The germline gives CDR1 SGHAT, CDR2 FQNNGV. The CDR3 coding sequence is TGTGCCAGCAGCCTGGGGGGGGGTGAGCAGTTCTTC. This encodes CASSLGGGEQFF.

This chain links TRBV5-5 with TRBJ1-1, with D uncertain. V was clipped by 0 bases and J by 3 bases, with 9 bases between them. Looked up from germline, CDR1 is SGHKS and CDR2 is YYEKEE (reference sequence). The CDR3 loop spans 14 amino acids. The CDR3 spells CASSLAGRDTEAFF. The CDR3, as DNA: TGTGCCAGCAGCTTGGCCGGTCGGGACACTGAAGCTTTCTTT.

The V call is TRBV6-5, the J call TRBJ1-2, with TRBD1 as a possible D gene (6 bases). CDR3 length: 15 residues. From germline, CDR1 is MNHEY and CDR2 SVGAGI. Trimming took off 6 bases at V and 4 bases at J, with 18 bases between the two ends. CDR3 sequence: CASSLEIQGFYGYTF. Written as DNA, the CDR3 is TGTGCCAGCAGCCTAGAAATACAGGGCTTCTATGGCTACACCTTC.

This CDR3 reads CASSPAPVSGGTGGTQYF. CDR3 nucleotides: TGCGCCAGCAGCCCGGCTCCAGTCAGCGGGGGCACCGGAGGGACCCAGTACTTC. V and J are TRBV5-1 and TRBJ2-5, with 8 bases fitting TRBD2. The CDR3 length is 18 residues. Losses at the gene ends were 4 bases for V and 7 bases for J; bases not matched to a gene: 21. From germline, CDR1 is SGHRS and CDR2 YFSETQ.